Presented here are 7 T cell receptor beta chains from one specimen sequenced in a study of blood T cell repertoires in COVID-19. Repertoires were generated with immunoSEQ multiplex PCR, while TCRdb's copy carries only in-frame clones and drops some. The sample lists roughly 210,000 clones, less than 90% occurring once. Material for sequencing was peripheral blood. The receptors come from a woman older than 75 with COVID-19, enrolled during active disease.

The V and J genes are TRBV7-6 and TRBJ2-1; TRBD1 agrees at 8 bases. Losses at the gene ends were 5 bases for V and 8 bases for J; bases not matched to a gene: 8. In germline, CDR1 is SGHVS, CDR2 FNYEAQ. The CDR3 is 14 amino acids. CDR3 protein: CASSLGTGKYEQFF. In DNA form, the CDR3 reads TGTGCCAGCAGCCTTGGGACAGGAAAGTATGAGCAGTTCTTC.

The chain combines TRBV20-1 with TRBJ2-3; D ambiguous. In germline, CDR1 is DFQATT, CDR2 SNEGSKA (reference sequence). V was cut by 4 bases and J by 5 bases, with 7 bases left in between. CDR3 length equals 11 residues. Written as DNA, the CDR3 is TGCAGTGCTAACTACCGAGATACGCAGTATTTT. Amino acids: CSANYRDTQYF.

The rearrangement uses TRBV6-5 and TRBJ1-4, with D maybe TRBD1 (5 bases). The V and J ends lost 5 bases and 5 bases respectively, with 12 bases between them. This CDR3 region has 14 residues. Germline V CDR1 and CDR2: MNHEY, SVGAGI. The chain's CDR3 is CASSPTTANEKLFF. The CDR3 region has the DNA TGTGCCAGCAGTCCAACGACAGCAAATGAAAAACTGTTTTTT.

V is TRBV5-1 and J is TRBJ2-7; unclear D gene. Germline V gene lookup returns CDR1 SGHRS and CDR2 YFSETQ. Trimming took 4 bases from V and 1 from J, leaving 3 bases between them. The CDR3 consists of 11 residues. The CDR3 sequence: CASSESYEQYF. The CDR3 nucleotides are TGCGCCAGCAGCGAGTCCTACGAGCAGTACTTC. Drawing the rest from reference TRBV5-1 and TRBJ2-7, the complete variable domain is KAGVTQTPRYLIKTRGQQVTLSCSPISGHRSVSWYQQTPGQGLQFLFEYFSETQRNKGNFPGRFSGRQFSNSRSEMNVSTLELGDSALYLCASSESYEQYFGPGTRLTVT.

The J gene is TRBJ1-1, the V gene TRBV7-2, with D perhaps TRBD1 (5 bases). V lost 6 bases and J lost 1, with 12 bases in between. This CDR3 comprises 14 residues. CDR1 SGHTA and CDR2 FQGNSA come from the germline V gene. The CDR3 is CASSPGWANTEAFF. In DNA form, the CDR3 reads TGTGCCAGCAGTCCAGGGTGGGCGAACACTGAAGCTTTCTTT.

The rearrangement links TRBV6-6 to TRBJ2-2, with unresolved D. Germline values: CDR1 MNHNY, CDR2 SVGAGI (reference sequence). The CDR3 sequence is 12 residues long. V lost 4 bases to trimming and J lost 6 bases, with 6 bases between them. CDR3 residues: CASSSLSGELFF. Here the CDR3 DNA reads TGTGCCAGCAGTTCACTCTCCGGGGAGCTGTTTTTT.

CDR3 nucleotide sequence: TGTGCCAGCAGCTTAGGCCTAGCCGCAGATACGCAGTATTTT. Translation gives CASSLGLAADTQYF. The rearrangement joins TRBV7-9 to TRBJ2-3; a possible D gene is TRBD2 (5 bases). The V end was cut by 1 base, the J end by 4 bases, with 9 bases between. The CDR3 spans 14 residues. Germline CDR1 is SEHNR and CDR2 is FQNEAQ (reference sequence).